This is a list of T cell receptor beta chains from one sample in a study of cytomegalovirus exposure and HLA in healthy donors. Profiling relied on immunoSEQ multiplex PCR, and the TCRdb table lists in-frame clones only, not all of them. The table records some 140,000 clones, about 74% of them present only once. Sequencing input: PBMCs. These receptors all stem from a man aged 18 to 30 in good health and CMV-seropositive. Each CDR3 is given with its conserved first and last residue.

J gene	CDR3 length	V gene	CDR3 protein
TRBJ1-1	12	TRBV19	CASSVRDSSAFF
TRBJ1-4	13	TRBV2	CASRGTGGEKLFF
TRBJ2-7	15	TRBV6-5	CASSSPGTYTYEQYF
TRBJ2-7	13	TRBV11-2	CASSPGQGREQYF
TRBJ2-7	12	TRBV5-4	CASSLAGEGQYF
TRBJ2-1	13	TRBV7-2	CASSLGQVNEQFF
TRBJ2-1	12	TRBV10-3	CAITDRGGEQFF
TRBJ1-4	15	TRBV9	CASGGWGQGSEKLFF
TRBJ1-1	16	TRBV6-5	CASSYSYHSLNTEAFF
TRBJ2-3	16	TRBV9	CASSALQGTSTDTQYF
TRBJ2-7	11	TRBV27	CASSFQYEQYF
TRBJ1-5	14	TRBV18	CASSSIDRAQPQHF
TRBJ2-2	13	TRBV2	CASSGTLTGELFF
TRBJ2-7	16	TRBV5-4	CASSSRTSGSMSEQYF
TRBJ2-7	13	TRBV30	CAWSVRTGYEQYF
TRBJ2-3	17	TRBV30	CAWKKKGLAVFDDTQYF
TRBJ1-6	16	TRBV10-2	CASSHSQGALGSPLHF
TRBJ1-1	13	TRBV9	CASSETQGQGGFF